This TCR beta chain was retrieved from a study of cytomegalovirus exposure and HLA in healthy donors. Looking at the study overall: Assignment to the Caucasian-associated ancestry cluster applied to more than 75% of the approximately 360 genotyped donors.

This CDR3 has 17 residues. V dropped 1 base and J dropped 5 bases, with 20 bases sitting between them. CDR1 and CDR2 from the germline V gene are SGHTA and FQGNSA. Study conclusions and caveats: Other equally common chains were less clonally expanded than HLA-associated TCR beta chains, a later analysis showed. A later analysis found common viral pathogens apparently linked to several of the most significant clusters.

This PCR relied on a set of 60 Vbeta primers and 13 Jbeta primers. Authors' analysis steps: There were 80 million to 95 million unique TCR beta chains by a later count, and some 11 million of them were shared. The method was immunoSEQ multiplex PCR; TCRdb's version includes in-frame clones alone and lacks a portion of them. The V and J calls and the clone size are those of that table, but D and trimming were determined from the DNA. The profile shows around 130,000 clones, roughly 90% of them singletons. In the case of this clone: Its antigen remains unknown.

This chain links TRBV7-2 with TRBJ2-5; D is possibly TRBD2 (5 bases). This TCR was recovered from a woman between 40 and 50 years old in good health and CMV-seronegative. The sample was PBMCs. For the CDR3, the DNA is TGTGCCAGCAGCTTAGTTGGCATGGGGATTGGGGAGGAGACCCAGTACTTC. This codes for CASSLVGMGIGEETQYF.